This T cell receptor beta chain derives from a study of shared clonotypes between healthy human individuals (dated by TCRdb to the early 2020s). About the investigation overall: Two women and a few men aged 18 to 49 years were included in the cohort. Per donor, three plates each were used for CD4 naive and CD4 memory, two for CD8 naive, and one for CD8 memory. To estimate repertoire size and how much clonotype sharing occurs between individuals, the study deeply sequenced the blood TCR repertoires of several healthy adults. To increase sequencing depth and limit assay-specific biases, TCR repertoire library preparation and sequencing were carried out by different laboratories using diverse techniques. Between about 0.8 and 9 billion PBMCs per donor were obtained by leukapheresis. Study-wide findings and limitations: Compared with non-shared clonotypes, clonotypes shared by all four sorted-subset donors had higher generation probabilities. Sampling was limited to blood, and TCR repertoires in tissue likely differ from TCR repertoires in blood. The genetic and exposure-history diversity represented was limited by the small number of donors. Pairwise subsampling indicated that sequencing depth was expected to affect the degree of clonotype sharing among donors. Naive subsets generally had larger estimated clonotype richness than memory subsets did. Even with the large sequencing depth, rarefaction of the sorted-subset datasets indicated that sequencing was incomplete. Roughly 5% of naive CD4, 3.5% of naive CD8, roughly 2.5% of memory CD4, and about 0.4% of memory CD8 clonotypes were shared across several donors.

V gives up 3 bases and J gives up 2 bases, and the segment between their germline ends measures 4 bases. The germline V gene (reference sequence) provides CDR1 MNHEY and CDR2 SMNVEV. The CDR3 goes from the cysteine to the phenylalanine over 12 residues. Of the read, only the CDR3 DNA is kept; its 36 bases are in frame from base 1. Using the deep immunoSEQ assay, TCR CDR3 regions were amplified from genomic DNA by multiplex PCR. Genomic DNA extracted from each cell subset was distributed evenly over all wells of several immunoSEQ 96-well plates, and each plate served as one replicate. For sorted subsets, each replicate PCR was loaded with approximately 200 ng genomic DNA, equivalent to 30,000 or so T cell genomes. Purified libraries were quantified with a Qubit 3.0 fluorometer, sized on a Bioanalyzer 2100, and re-quantified with the KAPA Library Quantification kit. Every immunoSEQ 96-well plate was sequenced on a dedicated single-read 150-cycle Illumina NextSeq 550 flow cell. As for how the authors treated the data: The immunoSEQ output contained only junctional sequences without quality scores, so filtering could not match that applied to full-length reads. Sequences were annotated with PyIR, a Python wrapper for IgBLAST v1.9, using IMGT germline references to assign V/J genes and CDR3. Reads were removed for weak V/J assignments (E-value above 1e-6), missing CDR3, stop codons, out-of-frame junctions, or ambiguous translated residues. A V3J clonotype was defined by an identical inferred V gene, J gene, and CDR3 amino acid sequence. The percentage overlap between two repertoires was calculated by dividing the number of shared unique clonotypes by the size of the smaller repertoire. RTK rarefaction, the Chao1 estimator, and Recon v2.1 estimates of unobserved clonotypes were used to assess repertoire richness. For all TCRbeta clonotypes obtained by the gDNA method from four donors, generation probabilities were computed with OLGA. The source is immuneACCESS, and TCRdb retained only in-frame sequences with V and J called. Part of the clones is not carried over; for the studies checked, unresolved V genes explain less than half of this, and the remainder is unexplained. The V and J calls and clone size are taken from that table; D and trimming were inferred from the DNA. The sample records about 2 million clones, roughly 94% of which are singletons. The ten largest account for 0.95% to 1.5% of the sample.

Remarks on this clone: Its antigen is currently not known. Qualities for individual bases were not recorded, and no much larger clone is one base off. Distinct nucleotide sequences in the sample also encode this CDR3.

CD8 naive samples consisted of CD45RO-negative cells that were positively selected for CCR7, yielding a CD45RA+CCR7+ population without TemRA cells. Donors were healthy HIV-negative adults with no recently reported acute infections or vaccinations. All donors were Caucasian adults living in Nashville, Tennessee, USA. After blood collection by leukapheresis, PBMCs were isolated using Ficoll-Histopaque density gradient centrifugation and then cryopreserved in the vapor phase of liquid nitrogen. Analytical flow cytometry was used to check the purity and quantity of every magnetically sorted T cell population. From each sorted fraction, genomic DNA was isolated and quantified by UV absorbance on a Nanodrop 2000c.

This clonotype was obtained from a man aged 18 to 35 in good health. Sequenced sample: naive CD8+ T cells sorted from blood. This specimen's cell subset or site label, interpreted: CD45RA+CCR7+. The V and J genes are TRBV27 and TRBJ1-1; no D gene is confidently identified. For the CDR3, the sequence is CASSLGNTEAFF. The nucleotides are TGTGCCAGCAGTTTGGGAAACACTGAAGCTTTCTTT.